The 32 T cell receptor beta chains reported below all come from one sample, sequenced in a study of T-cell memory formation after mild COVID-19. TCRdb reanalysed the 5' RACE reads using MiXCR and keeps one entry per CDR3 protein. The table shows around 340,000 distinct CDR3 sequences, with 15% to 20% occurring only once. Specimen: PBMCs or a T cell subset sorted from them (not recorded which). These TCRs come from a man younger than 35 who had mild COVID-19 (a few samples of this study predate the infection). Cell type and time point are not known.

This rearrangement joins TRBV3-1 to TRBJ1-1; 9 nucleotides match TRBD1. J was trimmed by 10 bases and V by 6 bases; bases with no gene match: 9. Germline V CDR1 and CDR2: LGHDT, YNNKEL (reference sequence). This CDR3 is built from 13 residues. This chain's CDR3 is CASRPGQGYRAFF. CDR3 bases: TGTGCCAGCAGGCCAGGACAGGGGTATCGAGCTTTCTTT. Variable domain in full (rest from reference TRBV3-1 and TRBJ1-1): DTAVSQTPKYLVTQMGNDKSIKCEQNLGHDTMYWYKQDSKKFLKIMFSYNNKELIINETVPNRFSPKSPDKAHLNLHINSLELGDSAVYFCASRPGQGYRAFFGQGTRLTVV.

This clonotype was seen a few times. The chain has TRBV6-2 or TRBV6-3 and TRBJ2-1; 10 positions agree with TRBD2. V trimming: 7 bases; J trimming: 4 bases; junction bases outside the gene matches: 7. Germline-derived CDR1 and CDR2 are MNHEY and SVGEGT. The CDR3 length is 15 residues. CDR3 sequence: CASTQLAGSYNEQFF. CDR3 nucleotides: TGTGCCAGCACTCAACTAGCGGGGAGTTACAATGAGCAGTTCTTC.

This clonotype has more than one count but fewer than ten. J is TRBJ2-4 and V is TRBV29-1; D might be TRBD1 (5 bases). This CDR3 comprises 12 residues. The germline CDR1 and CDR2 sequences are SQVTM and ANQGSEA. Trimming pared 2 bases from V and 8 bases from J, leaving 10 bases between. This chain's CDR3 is CSVELGVDIQYF. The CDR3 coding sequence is TGCAGCGTTGAACTAGGGGTTGACATTCAGTACTTC.

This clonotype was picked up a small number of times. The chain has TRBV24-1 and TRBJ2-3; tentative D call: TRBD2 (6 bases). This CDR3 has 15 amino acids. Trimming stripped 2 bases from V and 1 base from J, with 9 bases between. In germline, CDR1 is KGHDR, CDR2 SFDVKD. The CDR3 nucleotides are TGTGCCACCAGTGATTCGGGGGTCGGCACAGATACGCAGTATTTT. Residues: CATSDSGVGTDTQYF.

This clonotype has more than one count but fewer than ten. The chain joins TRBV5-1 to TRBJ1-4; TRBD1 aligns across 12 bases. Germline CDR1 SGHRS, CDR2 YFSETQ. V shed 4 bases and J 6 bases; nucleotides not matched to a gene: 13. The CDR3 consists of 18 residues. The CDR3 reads CASSRPVGQGARDEKLFF. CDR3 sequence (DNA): TGCGCCAGCAGCCGCCCCGTGGGACAGGGGGCGCGGGATGAAAAACTGTTTTTT. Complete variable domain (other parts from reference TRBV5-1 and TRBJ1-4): KAGVTQTPRYLIKTRGQQVTLSCSPISGHRSVSWYQQTPGQGLQFLFEYFSETQRNKGNFPGRFSGRQFSNSRSEMNVSTLELGDSALYLCASSRPVGQGARDEKLFFGSGTQLSVL.

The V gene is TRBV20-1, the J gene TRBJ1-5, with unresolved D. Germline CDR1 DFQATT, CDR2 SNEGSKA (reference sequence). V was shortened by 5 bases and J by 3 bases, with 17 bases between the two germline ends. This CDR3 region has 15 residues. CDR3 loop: CSAQWGGSDNQPQHF. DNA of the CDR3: TGCAGTGCTCAGTGGGGAGGCTCTGACAATCAGCCCCAGCATTTT.

The CDR3 reads CASSELSDGYTF. The CDR3 nucleotides are TGTGCCAGCTCAGAGTTGTCGGATGGCTACACCTTC. This sequence joins TRBV18 and TRBJ1-2; D gene unclear. V gave up 5 bases and J gave up 6 bases, with 10 bases separating them. The CDR3 totals 12 residues. CDR1 and CDR2 (germline): KGHSH, LQKENI.

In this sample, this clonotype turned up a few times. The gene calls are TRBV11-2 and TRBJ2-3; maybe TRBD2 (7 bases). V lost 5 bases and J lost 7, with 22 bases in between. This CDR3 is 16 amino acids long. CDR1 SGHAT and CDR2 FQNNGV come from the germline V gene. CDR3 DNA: TGTGCCAGCAGCCTAGCCCCCGGGGAGGGGGTAAATACGCAGTATTTT. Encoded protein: CASSLAPGEGVNTQYF.

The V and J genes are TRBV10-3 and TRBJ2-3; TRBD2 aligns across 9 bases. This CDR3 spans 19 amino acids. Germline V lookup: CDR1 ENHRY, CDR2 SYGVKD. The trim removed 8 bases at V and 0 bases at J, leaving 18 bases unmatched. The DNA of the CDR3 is TGTGCCATCGGCTCCAGCGGGGGGCCATTGAGATCTAGCACAGATACGCAGTATTTT. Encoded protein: CAIGSSGGPLRSSTDTQYF.

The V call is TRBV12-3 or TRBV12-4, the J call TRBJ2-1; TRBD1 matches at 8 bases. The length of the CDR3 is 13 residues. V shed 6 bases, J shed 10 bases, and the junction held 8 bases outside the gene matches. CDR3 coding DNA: TGTGCCAGCAGACGGACAGGGAATGGGGAGCAGTTCTTC. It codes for CASRRTGNGEQFF.

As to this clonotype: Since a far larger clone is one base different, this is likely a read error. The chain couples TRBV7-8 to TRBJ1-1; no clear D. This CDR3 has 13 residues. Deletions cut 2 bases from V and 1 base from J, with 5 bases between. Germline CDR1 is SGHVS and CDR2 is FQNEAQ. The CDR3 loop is CASSLQWNTEAFF. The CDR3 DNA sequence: TGTGCCAGCAGCTTACAGTGGAACACTGAAGCTTTCTTT.

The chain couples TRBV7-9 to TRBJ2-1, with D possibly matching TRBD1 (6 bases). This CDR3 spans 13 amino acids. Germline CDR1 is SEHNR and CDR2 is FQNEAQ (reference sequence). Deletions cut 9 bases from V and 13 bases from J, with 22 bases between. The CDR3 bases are TGTGCCAGTGCACTTTCTCGGACAGAGCCCCAGTTCTTC. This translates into CASALSRTEPQFF.

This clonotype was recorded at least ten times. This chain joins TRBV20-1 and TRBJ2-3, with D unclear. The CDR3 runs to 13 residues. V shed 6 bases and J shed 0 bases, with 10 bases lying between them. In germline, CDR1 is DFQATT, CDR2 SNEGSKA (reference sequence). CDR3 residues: CSAPYLSTDTQYF. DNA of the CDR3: TGCAGTGCACCTTACCTAAGCACAGATACGCAGTATTTT.

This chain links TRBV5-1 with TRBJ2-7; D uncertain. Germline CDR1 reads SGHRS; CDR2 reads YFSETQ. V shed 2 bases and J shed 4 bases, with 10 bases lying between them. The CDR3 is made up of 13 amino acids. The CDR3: CASSFTDGYEQYF. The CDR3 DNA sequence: TGCGCCAGCAGCTTTACCGACGGGTACGAGCAGTACTTC. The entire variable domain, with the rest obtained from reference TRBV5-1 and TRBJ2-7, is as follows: KAGVTQTPRYLIKTRGQQVTLSCSPISGHRSVSWYQQTPGQGLQFLFEYFSETQRNKGNFPGRFSGRQFSNSRSEMNVSTLELGDSALYLCASSFTDGYEQYFGPGTRLTVT.

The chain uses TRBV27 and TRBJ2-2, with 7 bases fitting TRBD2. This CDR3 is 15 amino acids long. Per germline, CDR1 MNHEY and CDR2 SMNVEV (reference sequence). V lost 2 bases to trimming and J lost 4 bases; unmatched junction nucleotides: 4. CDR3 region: CASSLGGDVTGELFF. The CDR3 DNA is TGTGCCAGCAGTTTAGGGGGGGACGTCACCGGGGAGCTGTTTTTT.

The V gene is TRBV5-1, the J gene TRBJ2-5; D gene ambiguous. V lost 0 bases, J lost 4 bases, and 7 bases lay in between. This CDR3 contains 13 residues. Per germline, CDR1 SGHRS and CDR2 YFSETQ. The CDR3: CASSLADLETQYF. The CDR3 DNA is TGCGCCAGCAGCTTGGCCGACCTAGAGACCCAGTACTTC.

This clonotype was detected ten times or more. The CDR3: CASNDPGDSFYGYTF. For the CDR3, the DNA is TGTGCCAGCAATGACCCAGGGGACTCTTTCTATGGCTACACCTTC. This sequence joins TRBV6-2 or TRBV6-3 and TRBJ1-2; D might be TRBD1 (6 bases). Trimming pared 7 bases from V and 4 bases from J, leaving 19 bases between. Germline V gives CDR1 MNHEY, CDR2 SVGEGT. The CDR3 length is 15 residues.

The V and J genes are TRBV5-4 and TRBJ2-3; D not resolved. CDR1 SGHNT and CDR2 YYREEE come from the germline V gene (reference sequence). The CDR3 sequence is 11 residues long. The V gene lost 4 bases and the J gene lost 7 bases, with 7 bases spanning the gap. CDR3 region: CASSRQNTQYF. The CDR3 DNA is TGTGCCAGCAGCCGTCAGAATACGCAGTATTTT.

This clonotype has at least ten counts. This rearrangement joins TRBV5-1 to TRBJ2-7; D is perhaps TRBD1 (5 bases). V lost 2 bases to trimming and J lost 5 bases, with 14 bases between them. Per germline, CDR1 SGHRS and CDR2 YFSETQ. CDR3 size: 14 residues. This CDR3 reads CASSFPGSVDEQYF. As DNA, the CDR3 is TGCGCCAGCAGCTTTCCAGGGTCAGTGGACGAGCAGTACTTC.

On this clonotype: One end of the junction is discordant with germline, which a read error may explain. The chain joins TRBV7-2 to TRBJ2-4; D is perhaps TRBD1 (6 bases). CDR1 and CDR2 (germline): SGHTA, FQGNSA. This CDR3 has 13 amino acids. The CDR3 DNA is TGTGCCAGCAGCGGGCAGGGGCACCGGATTCCCCACTTC. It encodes CASSGQGHRIPHF.

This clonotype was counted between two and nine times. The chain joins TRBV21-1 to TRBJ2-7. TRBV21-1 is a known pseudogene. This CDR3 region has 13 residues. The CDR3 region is CASSEVSPYEQYF. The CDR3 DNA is TGTGCCAGCAGCGAAGTATCTCCCTACGAGCAGTACTTC.

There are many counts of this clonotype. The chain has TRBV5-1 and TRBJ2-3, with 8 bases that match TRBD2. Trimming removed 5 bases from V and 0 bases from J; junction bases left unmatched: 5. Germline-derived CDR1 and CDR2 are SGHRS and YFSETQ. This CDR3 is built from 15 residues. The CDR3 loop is CASRSLAGSTDTQYF. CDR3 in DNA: TGCGCCAGCAGGTCGTTAGCGGGGAGCACAGATACGCAGTATTTT.

This CDR3 is CASSLQSEAFF. The CDR3 nucleotides are TGTGCCAGCAGCTTACAGAGTGAAGCTTTCTTT. The V gene is TRBV7-9, the J gene TRBJ1-1; D ambiguous. This CDR3 is 11 amino acids long. V lost 2 bases to trimming and J lost 7 bases, with 5 bases between them. Germline values: CDR1 SEHNR, CDR2 FQNEAQ (reference sequence).

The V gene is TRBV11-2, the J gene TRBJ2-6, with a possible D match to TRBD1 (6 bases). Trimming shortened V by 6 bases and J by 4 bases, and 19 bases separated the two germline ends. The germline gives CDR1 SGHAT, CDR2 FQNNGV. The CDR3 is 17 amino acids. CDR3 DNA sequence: TGTGCCAGCAGGGAAATCCTCAGGGGTGGCGGGGCCAACGTCCTGACTTTC. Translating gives CASREILRGGGANVLTF.

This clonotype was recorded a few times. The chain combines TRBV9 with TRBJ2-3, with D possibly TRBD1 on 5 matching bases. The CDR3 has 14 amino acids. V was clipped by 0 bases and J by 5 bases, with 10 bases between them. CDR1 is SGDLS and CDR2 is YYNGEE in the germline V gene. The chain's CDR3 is CASSVAGSRDTQYF. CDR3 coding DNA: TGTGCCAGCAGCGTAGCAGGGTCTAGAGATACGCAGTATTTT.

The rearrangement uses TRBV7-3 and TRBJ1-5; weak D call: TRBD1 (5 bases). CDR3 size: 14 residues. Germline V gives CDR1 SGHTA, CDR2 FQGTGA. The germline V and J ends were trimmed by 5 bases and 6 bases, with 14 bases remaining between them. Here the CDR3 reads CASSPQGEGQPQHF. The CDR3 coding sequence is TGTGCCAGCAGCCCCCAAGGGGAGGGTCAGCCCCAGCATTTT.

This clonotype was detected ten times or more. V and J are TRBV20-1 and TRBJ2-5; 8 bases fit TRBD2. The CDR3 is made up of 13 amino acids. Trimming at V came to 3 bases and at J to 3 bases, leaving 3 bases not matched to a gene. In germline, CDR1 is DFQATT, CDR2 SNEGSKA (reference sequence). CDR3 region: CSASGGVEETQYF. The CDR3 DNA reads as TGCAGTGCTAGCGGGGGGGTTGAAGAGACCCAGTACTTC.

The CDR3 nucleotides are TGCAGCGTTCACAGCGGGGGGGGCTCCTACGAGCAGTACTTC. Translated, it gives CSVHSGGGSYEQYF. The V gene is TRBV29-1, the J gene TRBJ2-7; 10 bases match TRBD2. Germline lookup yields CDR1 SQVTM and CDR2 ANQGSEA. Trimming at V came to 5 bases and at J to 0 bases, leaving 4 bases not matched to a gene. CDR3 length: 14 residues.

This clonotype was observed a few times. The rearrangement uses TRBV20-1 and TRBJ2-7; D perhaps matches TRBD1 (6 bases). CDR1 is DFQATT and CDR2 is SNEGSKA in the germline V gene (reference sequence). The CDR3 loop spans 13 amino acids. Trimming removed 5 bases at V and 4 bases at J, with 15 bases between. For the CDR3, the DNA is TGCAGTGCTCCGTGGGGGCCGTCTTACGAGCAGTACTTC. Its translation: CSAPWGPSYEQYF.

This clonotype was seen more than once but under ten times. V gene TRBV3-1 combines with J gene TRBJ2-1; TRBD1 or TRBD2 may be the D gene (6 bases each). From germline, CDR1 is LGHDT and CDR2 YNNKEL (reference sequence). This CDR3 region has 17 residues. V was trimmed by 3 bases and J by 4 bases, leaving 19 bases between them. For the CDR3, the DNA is TGTGCCAGCAGCCAGGAAGGAGGGGGAGCAGCTTACAATGAGCAGTTCTTC. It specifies CASSQEGGGAAYNEQFF.

The chain's CDR3 is CASSWRQTLGYGYTF. CDR3 sequence (DNA): TGTGCCAGCAGCTGGCGACAGACTCTCGGATATGGCTACACCTTC. V usage is TRBV5-4 and J usage is TRBJ1-2, with a tentative D call TRBD1 (5 bases). Germline assignment: CDR1 SGHNT and CDR2 YYREEE (reference sequence). Deletions cut 3 bases from V and 5 bases from J, with 17 bases between. The CDR3 consists of 15 residues.

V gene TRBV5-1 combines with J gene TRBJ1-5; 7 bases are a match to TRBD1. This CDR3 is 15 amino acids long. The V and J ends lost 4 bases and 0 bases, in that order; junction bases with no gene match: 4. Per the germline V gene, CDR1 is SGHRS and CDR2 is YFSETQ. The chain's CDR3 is CASSEQGNSNQPQHF. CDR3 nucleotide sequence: TGCGCCAGCAGCGAACAGGGGAATAGCAATCAGCCCCAGCATTTT.